This T cell receptor beta chain was captured by sequencing in a study of cytomegalovirus exposure and HLA in healthy donors. Study as a whole: Unique TCR beta sequences numbering over 100 million came from around 180 million T cells in an earlier analysis. Genotyping of roughly 400 donors showed that approximately 83% belonged to the Caucasian-associated ancestry cluster.

As for this clone: The target antigen is unknown.

Donors were ostensibly healthy at sampling, although undocumented immune exposures were probable. V was pared by 0 bases and J by 6 bases, with 9 bases between. CDR1 is MNHEY, CDR2 SMNVEV, per germline (reference sequence). The CDR3 has 13 amino acids. The PCR was carried out with 60 Vbeta primers and 13 Jbeta primers. The protocol was immunoSEQ multiplex PCR, while the TCRdb copy is restricted to in-frame clones and leaves out a portion. The sample lists some 88,000 clones; over 55% were seen once. Overall study results and limits: Researchers reported in a later analysis that a missense DCLRE1C variant was tied to TCR beta V- and J-gene trimming.

The clonotype was recovered from a woman in her twenties or thirties in good health and CMV-seronegative. Material: PBMCs. The chain links TRBV27 to TRBJ2-7; a weak D match, TRBD1 (6 bases). In DNA, the CDR3 is TGTGCCAGCAGTTTATCCGACAGGAGCGAGCAGTACTTC. As protein: CASSLSDRSEQYF.